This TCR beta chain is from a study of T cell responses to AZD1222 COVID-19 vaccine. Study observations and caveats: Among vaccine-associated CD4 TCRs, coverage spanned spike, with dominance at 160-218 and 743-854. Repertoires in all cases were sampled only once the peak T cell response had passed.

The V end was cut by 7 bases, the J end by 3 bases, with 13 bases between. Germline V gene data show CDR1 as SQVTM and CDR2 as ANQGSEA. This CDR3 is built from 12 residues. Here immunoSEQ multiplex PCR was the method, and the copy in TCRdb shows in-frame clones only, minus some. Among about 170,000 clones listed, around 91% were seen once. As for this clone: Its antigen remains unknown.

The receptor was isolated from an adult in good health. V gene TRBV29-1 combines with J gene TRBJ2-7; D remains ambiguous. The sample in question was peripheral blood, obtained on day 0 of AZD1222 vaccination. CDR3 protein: CSGDFSGYEQYV. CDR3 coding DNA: TGCAGCGGTGACTTCAGTGGCTACGAGCAGTACGTC.